Listed below are T cell receptor beta chains from one sample, sequenced in a study of identical twins. TCRdb itself ran the 5' RACE reads through MiXCR, one entry per CDR3 protein. In the table there are 690,000 or so distinct CDR3 sequences, approximately 6% of which are singletons. Specimen: naive T cells sorted from blood. The receptors were sampled from a man aged 18 to 29 in good health. The CDR3 runs from the conserved cysteine through the conserved F or W. A D gene is named only where the DNA matches it firmly.

d_call	v_call	j_call	cdr3_aa
TRBD2	TRBV29-1	TRBJ2-1	CSVHGLAGGEQFF
TRBD1	TRBV29-1	TRBJ1-5	CSVRDRGVGQPQHF
.	TRBV7-6	TRBJ2-3	CASSWTMGNTDTQYF
.	TRBV7-2	TRBJ2-3	CASTYRVASTDTQYF
.	TRBV29-1	TRBJ2-5	CSVEFATGQETQYF
.	TRBV12-3/TRBV12-4	TRBJ1-1	CASTPWAVKTNTEAFF
.	TRBV25-1	TRBJ1-3	CASSEGYAYTIYF
.	TRBV29-1	TRBJ2-2	CSVEDRVRSLAGELFF
.	TRBV7-2	TRBJ2-3	CASSLGAGTTDTQYF
TRBD1	TRBV20-1	TRBJ2-5	CSASNRGRQETQYF
TRBD2	TRBV20-1	TRBJ2-3	CSARDSAGEKTDTQYF
TRBD2	TRBV11-3	TRBJ2-2	CASSTREGHNTGELFF
TRBD2	TRBV12-3/TRBV12-4	TRBJ2-1	CASEEGLAGIGEQFF
.	TRBV19	TRBJ2-3	CASRMTGISDTQYF